One sample yielded the 13 T cell receptor beta chains listed below, sequenced in a study of cytomegalovirus exposure and HLA in healthy donors. Use of 60 Vbeta and 13 Jbeta primers characterized the PCR. Generated by immunoSEQ multiplex PCR, the TCRdb table keeps only in-frame clones and is missing some. Of 130,000 to 150,000 clones in the sample, around three quarters were seen once. Source material: PBMCs. Source of these receptors: a woman aged 35 to 49 in good health and CMV-seropositive.

This chain uses TRBV5-6 with TRBJ2-2; TRBD1 agrees at 8 bases. J gave up 7 bases and V 2 bases, and 4 bases lay outside the gene matches. CDR3 length equals 14 residues. The germline CDR1 and CDR2 sequences are SGHDT and YYEEEE. The CDR3 protein is CASSFRGRVGELFF. DNA for the CDR3: TGTGCCAGCAGCTTCAGGGGGCGGGTCGGGGAGCTGTTTTTT.

V is TRBV21-1 and J is TRBJ1-1; TRBD1 was called by the table and not checked on the DNA. TRBV21-1 is a pseudogene. The CDR3 loop spans 14 amino acids. This CDR3 is CASSNGGQNTEAFF. CDR3 DNA sequence: TGTGCCAGCAGCAATGGGGGCCAGAACACTGAAGCTTTCTTT.

The V call is TRBV2, the J call TRBJ1-5, with 9 bases matching TRBD1. The CDR3 spans 19 residues. From germline, CDR1 is SNHLY and CDR2 FYNNEI. V gave up 6 bases and J gave up 0 bases; unmatched junction bases: 15. This CDR3 reads CASSYSLPTGGCSNQPQHF. Written as DNA, the CDR3 is TGTGCCAGCAGCTATTCGCTGCCTACAGGGGGCTGTAGCAATCAGCCCCAGCATTTT.

CDR3 region: CAWNQNRAYEQYF. Written as DNA, the CDR3 is TGTGCCTGGAATCAGAACAGGGCCTACGAGCAGTACTTC. The chain has TRBV30 and TRBJ2-7, with D perhaps TRBD1 (6 bases). This CDR3 is 13 amino acids long. Between the trimmed V and J ends, which lost 4 bases and 2 bases, there was a span of 12 bases. Germline V gene sequence: CDR1 GTSNPN, CDR2 SVGIG (reference sequence).

This rearrangement joins TRBV5-5 to TRBJ1-3; 7 positions agree with TRBD1. The CDR3 spans 14 residues. In germline, CDR1 is SGHKS, CDR2 YYEKEE (reference sequence). After removal of 0 bases from V and 6 bases from J, the junction contained 3 bases not matched to a gene. The CDR3 loop reads CASSLAGQQNTIYF. CDR3 nucleotide sequence: TGTGCCAGCAGCTTGGCGGGACAGCAAAACACCATATATTTT.

This rearrangement joins TRBV10-3 to TRBJ2-3; TRBD1 is a possible D gene (6 bases). V shed 0 bases and J shed 2 bases, with 9 bases lying between them. The CDR3 is made up of 15 amino acids. Germline lookup yields CDR1 ENHRY and CDR2 SYGVKD. The CDR3 nucleotides read TGTGCCATCAGTGAGTCGGGGGACAACACAGATACGCAGTATTTT. Its translation is CAISESGDNTDTQYF.

This clone appeared a few times. The genes are TRBV6-1 and TRBJ2-7; no definite D call. CDR1 MNHNS and CDR2 SASEGT come from the germline V gene. This CDR3 has 13 amino acids. CDR3 region: CFFKEKTAYEQYF. CDR3 DNA sequence: TGTTTTTTCAAGGAGAAGACGGCATACGAGCAGTACTTC.

CDR3 in amino acids: CASTKEVAAFVYGYTF. Here the CDR3 DNA reads TGTGCCAGCACCAAAGAGGTTGCGGCGTTTGTGTATGGCTACACCTTC. This chain uses TRBV2 with TRBJ1-2, with unresolved D. The V end lost 7 bases, the J end lost 5 bases, and 23 bases lay between the germline ends. Germline V gives CDR1 SNHLY, CDR2 FYNNEI. CDR3 length: 16 residues. The full variable domain, its missing parts supplied by reference TRBV2 and TRBJ1-2, is EPEVTQTPSHQVTQMGQEVILRCVPISNHLYFYWYRQILGQKVEFLVSFYNNEISEKSEIFDDQFSVERPDGSNFTLKIRSTKLEDSAMYFCASTKEVAAFVYGYTFGSGTRLTVV.

This clone was seen only a few times. The chain carries TRBV6-5 and TRBJ1-5; D gene unclear. V was trimmed by 5 bases and J by 6 bases, leaving 11 bases between them. In germline, CDR1 is MNHEY, CDR2 SVGAGI. This CDR3 is 13 amino acids long. For the CDR3, the DNA is TGTGCCAGCAGTCGGGCGGGGTTTCAGCCCCAGCATTTT. Its translation: CASSRAGFQPQHF.

This rearrangement joins TRBV29-1 to TRBJ1-1; no clear D gene. From germline, CDR1 is SQVTM and CDR2 ANQGSEA. CDR3 length: 16 residues. Trimming cost V 3 bases and J 0 bases, with 17 bases left between them. The CDR3 region has the DNA TGCAGCGTTGATATTTGGGCGGGCAGCATGAACACTGAAGCTTTCTTT. This sequence encodes CSVDIWAGSMNTEAFF.

Note on this clone: The sample has other DNA sequences that encode this CDR3 too. The rearrangement uses TRBV6-1 and TRBJ1-5; tentative D call: TRBD1 (5 bases). The CDR3 extends over 12 amino acids. The germline V gene encodes CDR1 MNHNS and CDR2 SASEGT. Trimming cost V 6 bases and J 4 bases, with 7 bases left between them. The CDR3 DNA sequence: TGTGCCAGCAGGGCAGGGAATCAGCCCCAGCATTTT. This codes for CASRAGNQPQHF.

V is TRBV18 and J is TRBJ1-3; D might be TRBD1 (6 bases). The CDR3 length is 16 residues. V was clipped by 7 bases and J by 4 bases, with 20 bases between them. CDR1 and CDR2 (germline): KGHSH, LQKENI. CDR3 amino acids: CASYRRGGLGGNTIYF. DNA of the CDR3: TGTGCCAGCTACCGAAGGGGGGGGCTAGGGGGAAACACCATATATTTT.

This chain links TRBV14 with TRBJ2-3; D is undetermined. The CDR3 spans 13 residues. The germline V gene has CDR1 SGHDN and CDR2 FVKESK. The V and J ends lost 5 bases and 2 bases respectively, with 8 bases between them. The CDR3 DNA reads as TGTGCCAGCAGCTTAACAGACACAGATACGCAGTATTTT. Protein: CASSLTDTDTQYF.